Below are 29 T cell receptor beta chains sequenced from a single sample in a study of beta chain features in type 1 diabetes. The study reverse transcribed the entire isolated RNA, so it sequenced expressed TCRB transcripts. TCRdb's copy holds only in-frame clones and misses some; the assay was immunoSEQ multiplex PCR. The sample gives about 370,000 clones, about 15% of which show up once; roughly 0.017% is in the top ten. The sequenced material came from naive CD4+ T cells from blood. These receptors were taken from a woman aged 18-29 years in good health.

This sequence joins TRBV28 and TRBJ2-7; TRBD2 matches at 8 bases. Germline CDR1 and CDR2: MDHEN and SYDVKM. V shed 8 bases, J shed 2 bases, and the junction held 14 bases outside the gene matches. The CDR3 extends over 16 amino acids. The CDR3 reads CASGGADSGNPYEQYF. CDR3 bases: TGTGCCAGCGGGGGAGCAGATAGCGGGAACCCCTACGAGCAGTACTTC.

Notes on this clone: An end of the junction differs from the germline gene, which may be a read error. This chain joins TRBV4-1 and TRBJ1-2; weak D call: TRBD1 (5 bases). Germline values: CDR1 MGHRA, CDR2 YSYEKL. This CDR3 spans 15 amino acids. In DNA form, the CDR3 reads TGCGCCAGCAGGCAAGGGAGGGCCGGGGCTTATGGCTACACCTTC. Its protein is CASRQGRAGAYGYTF.

The chain couples TRBV7-9 to TRBJ2-7; TRBD1 matches at 7 bases. Germline values: CDR1 SEHNR, CDR2 FQNEAQ (reference sequence). V gave up 5 bases and J gave up 5 bases; unmatched junction bases: 12. This CDR3 contains 15 residues. For the CDR3, the DNA is TGTGCCAGCAGCCAGACGGACAGGCCCTGGGACGAGCAGTACTTC. Translated: CASSQTDRPWDEQYF.

The chain links TRBV5-1 to TRBJ1-1; no reliable D call. The CDR3 is 14 amino acids. V shed 0 bases and J shed 0 bases, with 6 bases lying between them. The germline V gene encodes CDR1 SGHRS and CDR2 YFSETQ. The CDR3 sequence: CASSLGGMNTEAFF. CDR3 sequence (DNA): TGCGCCAGCAGCTTGGGAGGAATGAACACTGAAGCTTTCTTT.

The CDR3 protein is CASQKAGVNEQYF. In nucleotides, the CDR3 is TGTGCCAGCCAGAAAGCGGGAGTGAACGAGCAGTACTTC. The chain couples TRBV2 to TRBJ2-7; 8 bases match TRBD2. Trimming cost V 8 bases and J 5 bases; bases outside gene matches: 8. The CDR3 runs to 13 residues. Germline CDR1 and CDR2: SNHLY and FYNNEI.

Only a few counts were recorded for this clone. The rearrangement joins TRBV28 to TRBJ1-1; the D gene is possibly TRBD1 (6 bases). Germline CDR1 MDHEN, CDR2 SYDVKM. The CDR3 extends over 15 amino acids. The germline V and J ends were trimmed by 1 base and 5 bases, with 14 bases remaining between them. The CDR3 nucleotides are TGTGCCAGCAGTTTATACAGGGCGGTGAGGACTGAAGCTTTCTTT. Translating it yields CASSLYRAVRTEAFF.

This clone was found a few times. This chain links TRBV30 with TRBJ2-1; tentative D call: TRBD2 (6 bases). Germline CDR1 reads GTSNPN; CDR2 reads SVGIG (reference sequence). Trimming left V 4 bases short and J 6 bases short, with 25 bases between. This CDR3 is 17 amino acids long. In nucleotides, the CDR3 is TGTGCCTGGACCGGAGCGTTTAGCGGAGAGGGGTCCAATGAGCAGTTCTTC. It is translated as CAWTGAFSGEGSNEQFF. The full variable domain, with the rest looked up from reference TRBV30 and TRBJ2-1, is SQTIHQWPATLVQPVGSPLSLECTVEGTSNPNLYWYRQAAGRGLQLLFYSVGIGQISSEVPQNLSASRPQDRQFILSSKKLLLSDSGFYLCAWTGAFSGEGSNEQFFGPGTRLTVL.

This clone was observed a few times. The CDR3 bases are TGTGCCAGCAGCCAAGAGGTGACAGGGGGTTGGGAAAAACTGTTTTTT. It encodes CASSQEVTGGWEKLFF. The chain employs TRBV4-2 and TRBJ1-4, with TRBD1 matching over 9 bases. The trim removed 0 bases at V and 8 bases at J, leaving 7 bases unmatched. The CDR3 runs to 16 residues. CDR1 and CDR2 (germline): LGHNA, YNFKEQ.

This clone has only a few counts. This rearrangement joins TRBV27 to TRBJ1-2; D remains ambiguous. Trimming removed 5 bases at V and 0 bases at J, with 13 bases between. This CDR3 has 15 amino acids. The germline V gene encodes CDR1 MNHEY and CDR2 SMNVEV (reference sequence). CDR3 region: CASSPRVDPNYGYTF. The CDR3 region has the DNA TGTGCCAGCAGTCCCCGGGTTGACCCTAACTATGGCTACACCTTC.

This clone has only a few counts. The chain uses TRBV7-9 and TRBJ2-7; the match to TRBD2 covers 11 bases. Trimming removed 5 bases from V and 7 bases from J; junction bases left unmatched: 7. Germline CDR1 reads SEHNR; CDR2 reads FQNEAQ (reference sequence). The CDR3 sequence is 14 residues long. CDR3 amino acids: CASSTLAGGLEQYF. The CDR3 nucleotides read TGTGCCAGCAGCACGCTAGCGGGGGGCTTGGAGCAGTACTTC.

The rearrangement uses TRBV7-9 and TRBJ2-7, with TRBD2 matching over 8 bases. The V gene end was trimmed by 6 bases and the J gene end by 2 bases; junction bases not matched to a gene: 6. The CDR3 extends over 14 amino acids. CDR1 is SEHNR and CDR2 is FQNEAQ in the germline V gene (reference sequence). CDR3 residues: CASSFSGTAYEQYF. CDR3 bases: TGTGCCAGCAGTTTTAGCGGGACCGCCTACGAGCAGTACTTC.

This clone appeared a few times. The sample carries other DNA sequences with the same CDR3. This chain joins TRBV30 and TRBJ2-7; D gene ambiguous. The germline V and J ends were trimmed by 1 base and 3 bases, with 4 bases remaining between them. Germline V gives CDR1 GTSNPN, CDR2 SVGIG (reference sequence). This CDR3 has 11 amino acids. DNA for the CDR3: TGTGCCTGGAGTGGCTACTACGAGCAGTACTTC. It yields the protein CAWSGYYEQYF.

This clone has only a few counts. The rearrangement uses TRBV7-9 and TRBJ2-7; D is perhaps TRBD1 (6 bases). V gave up 2 bases and J gave up 3 bases, with 11 bases separating them. The CDR3 contains 14 residues. From germline, CDR1 is SEHNR and CDR2 FQNEAQ (reference sequence). The CDR3 loop reads CASSLHGQNYEQYF. Written as DNA, the CDR3 is TGTGCCAGCAGCTTACATGGACAGAACTACGAGCAGTACTTC.

This clone appeared a few times. This rearrangement joins TRBV6-6 to TRBJ2-2; D call uncertain. Germline CDR1 is MNHNY and CDR2 is SVGAGI (reference sequence). The CDR3 totals 13 residues. V lost 8 bases to trimming and J lost 5 bases, with 12 bases between them. The CDR3 sequence: CASLAEDTGELFF. Written as DNA, the CDR3 is TGTGCCAGCCTCGCGGAAGATACCGGGGAGCTGTTTTTT.

The chain links TRBV27 to TRBJ2-1, with 8 positions matching TRBD2. CDR3 length: 15 residues. Germline V gene sequence: CDR1 MNHEY, CDR2 SMNVEV (reference sequence). Germline trimming cut 10 bases from V and 6 bases from J; bases unmatched to any gene: 14. The DNA for the CDR3 is TGTGCCACCGTTGTTCGGGAGGGCCGTATCAATGAGCAGTTCTTC. It is translated as CATVVREGRINEQFF.

The chain has TRBV30 and TRBJ1-2; D may be TRBD1 (5 bases). V dropped 3 bases and J dropped 7 bases, with 15 bases sitting between them. Looked up from germline, CDR1 is GTSNPN and CDR2 is SVGIG (reference sequence). CDR3 size: 13 residues. Here the CDR3 reads CAWSHMGQVGYTF. In DNA form, the CDR3 reads TGTGCCTGGAGCCACATGGGGCAGGTTGGCTACACCTTC.

This clone has more than one count but fewer than ten. The chain joins TRBV7-9 to TRBJ2-7; 10 bases line up with TRBD1. V was pared by 5 bases and J by 7 bases, with 11 bases of the junction left unmatched. The CDR3 contains 15 residues. Germline V gene sequence: CDR1 SEHNR, CDR2 FQNEAQ (reference sequence). The CDR3 DNA reads as TGTGCCAGCAGCCCCCCGGGGACAGGGGAGAATGAGCAGTACTTC. Protein: CASSPPGTGENEQYF.

The chain couples TRBV10-3 to TRBJ2-7; 8 bases line up with TRBD1. This CDR3 has 13 residues. The V gene's germline CDR1 is ENHRY and CDR2 SYGVKD. The V gene end was trimmed by 6 bases and the J gene end by 3 bases; junction bases not matched to a gene: 4. The CDR3 DNA is TGTGCCATCAGACCGGGACAGGACTACGAGCAGTACTTC. This gives the protein CAIRPGQDYEQYF.

This clone was found a few times. This chain links TRBV23-1 with TRBJ2-3, with D tentatively TRBD1 (5 bases). TRBV23-1 is noted as an ORF with a role that remains uncertain. Between the trimmed V and J ends, which lost 2 bases and 6 bases, there was a span of 18 bases. The CDR3 is 16 residues long. The DNA for the CDR3 is TGCGCCAGCAGTCAACCCAGGGCAGGGCTCACGGATACGCAGTATTTT. Its translation: CASSQPRAGLTDTQYF.

The chain is built from TRBV10-3 and TRBJ1-2; TRBD1 aligns across 10 bases. The CDR3 contains 13 residues. CDR1 is ENHRY and CDR2 is SYGVKD in the germline V gene. Trimming took 5 bases from V and 8 from J; bases not matched to a gene: 5. This CDR3 reads CAISLGQGSGYTF. CDR3 nucleotides: TGTGCCATCAGTTTGGGACAGGGGTCCGGCTACACCTTC.

This clone was found a few times. This same CDR3 is encoded by further DNA sequences in the sample. The rearrangement uses TRBV9 and TRBJ2-3; D is possibly TRBD1 (6 bases). This CDR3 has 13 amino acids. CDR1 is SGDLS, CDR2 YYNGEE, per germline. Trimming took 2 bases from V and 6 from J, leaving 10 bases between them. The CDR3 reads CASSVQGTDTQYF. The CDR3 nucleotides read TGTGCCAGCAGCGTCCAGGGGACCGATACGCAGTATTTT.

This clone was counted only a few times. V is TRBV5-1 and J is TRBJ2-5, with 9 bases that match TRBD1. The CDR3 covers 15 residues. The junction had 5 bases not matched to a gene; V was cut back by 2 bases and J by 3 bases. From germline, CDR1 is SGHRS and CDR2 YFSETQ. The DNA of the CDR3 is TGCGCCAGCAGCTTCCGGGACAGGGAGGAAGAGACCCAGTACTTC. The encoded protein is CASSFRDREEETQYF.

This chain uses TRBV4-2 with TRBJ2-7; 14 bases are a match to TRBD2. V was pared by 2 bases and J by 0 bases, with 3 bases of the junction left unmatched. The V gene's germline CDR1 is LGHNA and CDR2 YNFKEQ. This CDR3 is 17 amino acids long. This chain's CDR3 is CASSQPGTSGSSYEQYF. CDR3 sequence (DNA): TGTGCCAGCAGCCAACCGGGGACTAGCGGGAGCTCCTACGAGCAGTACTTC.

The table lists this clone with a few counts. This chain connects TRBV28 to TRBJ2-7; possible D gene TRBD1, 6 bases. Trimming pared 4 bases from V and 5 bases from J, leaving 12 bases between. CDR1 is MDHEN, CDR2 SYDVKM, per germline. The CDR3 is 13 residues long. The CDR3 loop is CASSSHQGNEQYF. CDR3 sequence (DNA): TGTGCCAGCAGTTCCCATCAGGGGAACGAGCAGTACTTC.

The J gene is TRBJ2-1, the V gene TRBV10-3; 8 bases line up with TRBD1. CDR3 length: 13 residues. Trimming at V came to 8 bases and at J to 9 bases, leaving 9 bases not matched to a gene. Germline CDR1 ENHRY, CDR2 SYGVKD. The CDR3, as DNA: TGTGCCATCGCAGGGGGCGATTGGGTTGAGCAGTTCTTC. Translation gives CAIAGGDWVEQFF.

This chain links TRBV9 with TRBJ1-2, with TRBD1 as a possible D gene (6 bases). Trimming took 4 bases from V and 4 from J, leaving 11 bases between them. Germline values: CDR1 SGDLS, CDR2 YYNGEE. The CDR3 loop spans 13 amino acids. As DNA, the CDR3 is TGTGCCAGCAGCCCAGGGGCGATCTATGGCTACACCTTC. Its translation: CASSPGAIYGYTF.

This chain joins TRBV7-6 and TRBJ2-5; D is undetermined. V was pared by 3 bases and J by 3 bases, with 11 bases between. The CDR3 consists of 14 residues. The germline V gene encodes CDR1 SGHVS and CDR2 FNYEAQ. The CDR3 DNA is TGTGCCAGCAGCTTCTTTGCGAATAAAGAGACCCAGTACTTC. It translates to CASSFFANKETQYF. Using reference TRBV7-6 and TRBJ2-5 for the parts outside the CDR3, the full variable domain is GAGVSQSPRYKVTKRGQDVALRCDPISGHVSLYWYRQALGQGPEFLTYFNYEAQQDKSGLPNDRFSAERPEGSISTLTIQRTEQRDSAMYRCASSFFANKETQYFGPGTRLLVL.

The chain recombines TRBV30 with TRBJ2-7; D ambiguous. The CDR3 is 11 amino acids. The ends were cut back, 4 bases at V and 0 bases at J, with 4 bases in the middle. In germline, CDR1 is GTSNPN, CDR2 SVGIG (reference sequence). In DNA form, the CDR3 reads TGTGCCTGGACAGACTCCTACGAGCAGTACTTC. This codes for CAWTDSYEQYF.

This chain links TRBV2 with TRBJ2-3, with a possible D match to TRBD2 (5 bases). The germline V and J ends were trimmed by 5 bases and 2 bases, with 8 bases remaining between them. In germline, CDR1 is SNHLY, CDR2 FYNNEI. The CDR3 sequence is 13 residues long. The CDR3 DNA is TGTGCCAGCAGTCGGCGGGTCACAGATACGCAGTATTTT. The encoded protein is CASSRRVTDTQYF.